This T cell receptor (beta chain) was obtained from a study of blood T cells in healthy people across ages. The use of a sample-barcoded 5' primer and a J-beta primer mix characterized a second PCR of roughly 6 to 11 cycles. Each of the samples gave a minimum of 3 million paired-end reads that contained CDR3. TCRdb re-analysed the 5' RACE reads in MiXCR, keeping a single row per CDR3 protein. Here the sample spans just under 750,000 distinct CDR3 sequences, about 20% being singletons. This clonotype was observed at least ten times. Its antigen is not identified. The CDR3 runs to 13 residues. Germline values: CDR1 MNHNS, CDR2 SASEGT. V was pared by 7 bases and J by 4 bases, with 13 bases between. Study-level points and caveats: Comparison with aged donors showed that long-lived donors had more naive CD4+ cells and higher diversity. The study lacked donor CMV status, which possibly confounded expanded clonotype changes.

The chain uses TRBV6-1 and TRBJ1-1; D might be TRBD1 (5 bases). The receptor's source is a man between 65 and 80 years old in good health. The sample was blood. CDR3 bases: TGTGCCAGCACCGCTGACAGAGCCACTGAAGCTTTCTTT. The encoded protein is CASTADRATEAFF.